This entry lists 9 T cell receptor beta chains sequenced from one sample in a study of blood T cell repertoires in COVID-19. The assay was immunoSEQ multiplex PCR, and TCRdb's table has in-frame clones only and misses some. The repertoire holds some 300,000 clones, with 85% to 95% as singletons. The material sequenced was PBMCs or T cells enriched from blood (not recorded which). The receptors were gathered from a young woman who had been exposed to COVID-19.

The rearrangement links TRBV5-1 to TRBJ2-7; D uncertain. Between the trimmed V and J ends, which lost 8 bases and 2 bases, there was a span of 8 bases. The CDR3 contains 11 residues. Germline CDR1 is SGHRS and CDR2 is YFSETQ. CDR3 sequence (DNA): TGCGCCAGTTCAACAACCTACGAGCAGTACTTC. Encoded protein: CASSTTYEQYF.

The sample holds a few counts of this clone. V gene TRBV10-3 combines with J gene TRBJ2-7, with D perhaps TRBD2 (5 bases). Germline lookup yields CDR1 ENHRY and CDR2 SYGVKD. The CDR3 extends over 13 amino acids. V was shortened by 5 bases and J by 2 bases, with 10 bases between the two germline ends. The CDR3 DNA sequence: TGTGCCATCAGTCCGGGAACCACCTACGAGCAGTACTTC. It yields the protein CAISPGTTYEQYF.

The chain couples TRBV6-5 to TRBJ2-7; D is possibly TRBD1 (5 bases). CDR3 size: 14 residues. The V end lost 5 bases, the J end lost 7 bases, and 18 bases lay between the germline ends. Germline V gene sequence: CDR1 MNHEY, CDR2 SVGAGI. Here the CDR3 reads CASSPTQGLGEQYF. Here the CDR3 DNA reads TGTGCCAGCAGTCCTACTCAGGGTTTGGGGGAGCAGTACTTC.

The chain employs TRBV19 and TRBJ1-3; D gene uncertain. CDR3 size: 11 residues. Germline CDR1 is LNHDA and CDR2 is SQIVND (reference sequence). Trimming removed 3 bases at V and 8 bases at J, with 5 bases between. The DNA for the CDR3 is TGTGCCAGTAGTATCGGGTACACCATATATTTT. It specifies CASSIGYTIYF.

The chain links TRBV7-3 to TRBJ2-2; possible D gene TRBD1, 6 bases. Trimming removed 5 bases from V and 0 bases from J, with 19 bases in between. The CDR3 extends over 18 amino acids. CDR1 SGHTA and CDR2 FQGTGA come from the germline V gene. CDR3 DNA sequence: TGTGCCAGCAGCGCGAAAGGACAGCGAATCGCGAACACCGGGGAGCTGTTTTTT. Protein product: CASSAKGQRIANTGELFF.

V is TRBV3-1 (or the pseudogene TRBV3-2) and J is TRBJ2-3; maybe TRBD1 (6 bases). V dropped 6 bases and J dropped 2 bases, with 12 bases sitting between them. The CDR3 sequence is 14 residues long. Germline CDR1 and CDR2: LGHDT and YNNKEL (reference sequence). The CDR3 here is CASRFRDNTDTQYF. The CDR3 DNA reads TGTGCCAGCAGGTTCCGGGACAACACAGATACGCAGTATTTT.

The chain couples TRBV2 to TRBJ2-2, with D possibly being TRBD2 (5 bases). Germline values: CDR1 SNHLY, CDR2 FYNNEI. The CDR3 spans 14 residues. Trimming stripped 6 bases from V and 8 bases from J, with 16 bases between. DNA for the CDR3: TGTGCCAGCAGGCAGCAAGGAGGAGAGGGGGAGCTGTTTTTT. Translated: CASRQQGGEGELFF. Variable domain in full (rest from reference TRBV2 and TRBJ2-2): EPEVTQTPSHQVTQMGQEVILRCVPISNHLYFYWYRQILGQKVEFLVSFYNNEISEKSEIFDDQFSVERPDGSNFTLKIRSTKLEDSAMYFCASRQQGGEGELFFGEGSRLTVL.

This clone was counted once. DNA for the CDR3: TGCAGTGCTAGTTTGACAGCCTCGAACACCGGGGAGCTGTTTTTT. Protein: CSASLTASNTGELFF. This chain joins TRBV20-1 and TRBJ2-2; D possibly corresponds to TRBD1 (5 bases). This CDR3 is 15 amino acids long. Germline V gene sequence: CDR1 DFQATT, CDR2 SNEGSKA (reference sequence). Trimming cost V 3 bases and J 0 bases, with 11 bases left between them.

The rearrangement links TRBV10-2 to TRBJ2-3, with a possible D match to TRBD1 (6 bases). With 6 bases removed from V and 3 bases from J, the gap between germline ends came to 13 bases. Germline values: CDR1 WSHSY, CDR2 SAAADI. The CDR3 is 14 residues long. The CDR3 sequence is CASSVGRGTDTQYF. The CDR3 DNA sequence: TGCGCCAGCAGCGTGGGAAGGGGGACAGATACGCAGTATTTT.